Shown below are 27 T cell receptor beta chains from a single sample sequenced in a study of early T cells in non-severe SARS-CoV-2 infection (TCRdb year 2021). The library was made by 5' RACE. TCRdb records NextSeq 500 as the sequencer. TCRdb ran its own pipeline on the public reads, namely fastp trimming at Q25 and MiXCR clone calling, and kept in-frame beta chains. Here each entry gathers all rows of one CDR3 protein and keeps the most common genes and DNA. This sample has around 62,000 distinct CDR3 sequences in its table, and over 4% of those were observed once. The top ten clones comprise around 4.9% of the sample. The sequenced sample consisted of whole blood. These receptors came from an adult who was a healthcare worker with PCR-confirmed SARS-CoV-2 infection or an uninfected control (not recorded which).

This clonotype was found many times. CDR3 loop: CAIREGQGTYNEQFF. Written as DNA, the CDR3 is TGTGCCATCAGGGAGGGACAGGGGACCTACAATGAGCAGTTCTTC. This chain links TRBV10-3 with TRBJ2-1; TRBD1 matches at 10 bases. The CDR3 sequence is 15 residues long. V lost 6 bases and J lost 2; bases outside the gene matches: 4. Germline-derived CDR1 and CDR2 are ENHRY and SYGVKD.

The chain employs TRBV24-1 and TRBJ1-6; D is undetermined. CDR1 and CDR2 (germline): KGHDR, SFDVKD. CDR3 length equals 15 residues. V shed 2 bases and J shed 8 bases, with 12 bases lying between them. In DNA, the CDR3 is TGTGCCACCAGTGATTCAAAAGGGCTGGATTCACCCCTCCACTTT. It is translated as CATSDSKGLDSPLHF.

Ten or more counts support this clonotype. The J gene is TRBJ1-5, the V gene TRBV12-3 or TRBV12-4; D is uncertain. Trimming removed 5 bases at V and 1 base at J, with 9 bases between. The CDR3 has 14 amino acids. The CDR3 nucleotides read TGTGCCAGCAGTCCCACACAAAGCAATCAGCCCCAGCATTTT. Residues: CASSPTQSNQPQHF.

This clonotype has a count of ten or more. The chain employs TRBV19 and TRBJ2-7, with D perhaps matching TRBD2 (6 bases). CDR3 length: 13 residues. Trimming pared 6 bases from V and 2 bases from J, leaving 11 bases between. Germline V gene data show CDR1 as LNHDA and CDR2 as SQIVND (reference sequence). The CDR3 DNA follows: TGTGCCAGTAGGCCGGGCGGGACCTACGAGCAGTACTTC. It codes for CASRPGGTYEQYF.

At least ten counts were recorded for this clonotype. The V call is TRBV20-1, the J call TRBJ1-5; no clear D gene. V was clipped by 2 bases and J by 2 bases, with 16 bases between them. The CDR3 sequence is 16 residues long. The germline CDR1 and CDR2 sequences are DFQATT and SNEGSKA (reference sequence). CDR3 in amino acids: CSARSLRGERNQPQHF. The CDR3 DNA reads TGCAGTGCTAGATCGCTTAGAGGCGAGCGCAATCAGCCCCAGCATTTT.

This clonotype appeared many times. The CDR3 nucleotides read TGCAGTGCTACGAGCGGGGGTGGAGATACGCAGTATTTT. Protein product: CSATSGGGDTQYF. J is TRBJ2-3 and V is TRBV20-1; 8 positions match TRBD2. J lost 5 bases, V lost 4 bases, and 5 bases had no gene match. Per the germline V gene, CDR1 is DFQATT and CDR2 is SNEGSKA (reference sequence). The CDR3 is 13 amino acids.

In its sample, this clonotype was seen many times. CDR3 amino acids: CASSSWGGYTF. Here the CDR3 DNA reads TGTGCCAGCAGTTCATGGGGTGGCTACACCTTC. The chain is built from TRBV2 and TRBJ1-2; no definite D call. The CDR3 runs 11 residues. CDR1 is SNHLY, CDR2 FYNNEI, per germline. With 5 bases removed from V and 7 bases from J, the gap between germline ends came to 8 bases.

This clonotype was detected ten times or more. The rearrangement uses TRBV10-2 and TRBJ2-3; 9 nucleotides agree with TRBD2. Trimming cost V 5 bases and J 2 bases; bases outside gene matches: 8. The CDR3 spans 16 residues. Germline CDR1 and CDR2: WSHSY and SAAADI. The CDR3 is CASSSVTSGFTDTQYF. The CDR3 nucleotides are TGCGCCAGCAGTAGTGTGACTAGCGGATTCACAGATACGCAGTATTTT.

This clonotype has at least ten counts. This chain connects TRBV3-1 to TRBJ1-2; D unclear. There are 13 residues in the CDR3. The V gene's germline CDR1 is LGHDT and CDR2 YNNKEL (reference sequence). V was pared by 1 base and J by 2 bases, with 5 bases between. In nucleotides, the CDR3 is TGTGCCAGCAGCCAAGTCAACAACTATGGCTACACCTTC. It yields the protein CASSQVNNYGYTF. Full variable domain (missing parts from reference TRBV3-1 and TRBJ1-2): DTAVSQTPKYLVTQMGNDKSIKCEQNLGHDTMYWYKQDSKKFLKIMFSYNNKELIINETVPNRFSPKSPDKAHLNLHINSLELGDSAVYFCASSQVNNYGYTFGSGTRLTVV.

This clonotype was seen ten or more times. The chain has TRBV19 and TRBJ2-7, with 7 bases matching TRBD1. Trimming cost V 4 bases and J 0 bases; bases outside gene matches: 6. This CDR3 is built from 15 residues. Germline V gene lookup returns CDR1 LNHDA and CDR2 SQIVND (reference sequence). Written as DNA, the CDR3 is TGTGCCAGTAGTACTGGACAGGTGACCTCCTACGAGCAGTACTTC. This gives the protein CASSTGQVTSYEQYF. The variable domain in full, with the rest retrieved from reference TRBV19 and TRBJ2-7, is DGGITQSPKYLFRKEGQNVTLSCEQNLNHDAMYWYRQDPGQGLRLIYYSQIVNDFQKGDIAEGYSVSREKKESFPLTVTSAQKNPTAFYLCASSTGQVTSYEQYFGPGTRLTVT.

This clonotype was picked up many times. V gene TRBV12-3 or TRBV12-4 combines with J gene TRBJ1-2; D ambiguous. This CDR3 region has 15 residues. V was trimmed by 6 bases and J by 4 bases, leaving 18 bases between them. The CDR3 coding sequence is TGTGCCAGCAGCACTGCACAGCGAAACCCCTATGGCTACACCTTC. Amino acids: CASSTAQRNPYGYTF.

Ten or more counts support this clonotype. This chain links TRBV19 with TRBJ2-1; no reliable D call. The CDR3 runs to 11 residues. Germline loops: CDR1 LNHDA, CDR2 SQIVND (reference sequence). V gave up 5 bases and J gave up 8 bases, with 7 bases separating them. DNA of the CDR3: TGTGCCAGTAGTTGGGGTGATGAGCAGTTCTTC. Translation: CASSWGDEQFF. The full variable domain, rest sourced from reference TRBV19 and TRBJ2-1, is DGGITQSPKYLFRKEGQNVTLSCEQNLNHDAMYWYRQDPGQGLRLIYYSQIVNDFQKGDIAEGYSVSREKKESFPLTVTSAQKNPTAFYLCASSWGDEQFFGPGTRLTVL.

This clonotype appeared many times. V is TRBV6-5 and J is TRBJ2-7; 11 bases fit TRBD2. Trimming cost V 7 bases and J 3 bases; bases outside gene matches: 8. The CDR3 loop spans 15 amino acids. Germline CDR1 reads MNHEY; CDR2 reads SVGAGI. The CDR3: CASTATGTSGYEQYF. DNA of the CDR3: TGTGCCAGCACTGCAACCGGGACTAGCGGCTACGAGCAGTACTTC.

This clonotype has ten or more counts. The chain has TRBV20-1 and TRBJ2-2, with 7 bases fitting TRBD1. Germline V CDR1 and CDR2: DFQATT, SNEGSKA (reference sequence). Losses at the gene ends were 5 bases for V and 4 bases for J; bases not matched to a gene: 4. The CDR3 covers 13 residues. The CDR3 DNA is TGCAGTGCTCCGACAGGGAGCACCGGGGAGCTGTTTTTT. It encodes CSAPTGSTGELFF.

This clonotype was found a few times. The chain is built from TRBV6-5 and TRBJ2-7; TRBD1 matches 9 bases. The CDR3 loop spans 15 amino acids. With 5 bases clipped from V and 2 bases from J, the junction kept 7 bases outside the gene matches. Germline lookup yields CDR1 MNHEY and CDR2 SVGAGI. The CDR3 nucleotides read TGTGCCAGCAGTCCGGGACAGGGAGGGACCTACGAGCAGTACTTC. Translation: CASSPGQGGTYEQYF.

This clonotype was seen a handful of times. The chain couples TRBV7-7 to TRBJ2-2; 9 positions agree with TRBD1. Germline trimming cut 5 bases from V and 4 bases from J; bases unmatched to any gene: 8. The CDR3 sequence is 16 residues long. CDR1 and CDR2 from the germline V gene are SSHAT and FNYEAQ (reference sequence). DNA for the CDR3: TGTGCCAGCAGCACAACAGGGGGCCTTAGCACCGGGGAGCTGTTTTTT. Its translation: CASSTTGGLSTGELFF.

The rearrangement links TRBV12-2 to TRBJ2-1; the DNA was not compared with TRBD2, the D call given in the table. TRBV12-2 counts as a pseudogene. The CDR3 contains 16 residues. The CDR3 sequence: CASHSTSGRPRNEQFF. CDR3 DNA sequence: TGTGCAAGTCACTCGACTAGCGGGAGGCCCCGCAATGAGCAGTTCTTC.

This clonotype was recorded many times. The chain couples TRBV6-5 to TRBJ1-1, with a tentative D call TRBD1 (6 bases). CDR3 length equals 14 residues. Between the trimmed V and J ends, which lost 6 bases and 4 bases, there was a span of 15 bases. Germline CDR1 MNHEY, CDR2 SVGAGI. This chain's CDR3 is CASSPTGRFTEAFF. Here the CDR3 DNA reads TGTGCCAGCAGCCCTACAGGGAGATTCACTGAAGCTTTCTTT.

The sample holds a few counts of this clonotype. V and J are TRBV6-6 and TRBJ1-2, with D perhaps TRBD1 (5 bases). CDR1 and CDR2 from the germline V gene are MNHNY and SVGAGI (reference sequence). The CDR3 sequence is 14 residues long. V was trimmed by 0 bases and J by 6 bases, leaving 11 bases between them. CDR3 residues: CASSYSTREDGYTF. The CDR3 nucleotides read TGTGCCAGCAGTTACTCGACCAGGGAGGATGGCTACACCTTC.

The V call is TRBV29-1, the J call TRBJ2-7, with 11 positions matching TRBD1. After removal of 6 bases from V and 6 bases from J, the junction contained 4 bases not matched to a gene. From germline, CDR1 is SQVTM and CDR2 ANQGSEA. This CDR3 comprises 12 residues. The CDR3 DNA follows: TGCAGCGTACGGGACAGGGGGATCGAGCAGTACTTC. It specifies CSVRDRGIEQYF.

This clonotype was observed many times. This chain connects TRBV9 to TRBJ2-2; possibly TRBD1 or TRBD2 for D (5 bases each). Germline V gives CDR1 SGDLS, CDR2 YYNGEE. The CDR3 is 16 residues long. V was cut by 5 bases and J by 1 base, with 15 bases left in between. CDR3: CASSPMGVRNTGELFF. Written as DNA, the CDR3 is TGTGCCAGCAGTCCAATGGGGGTCCGGAACACCGGGGAGCTGTTTTTT.

In this sample, this clonotype turned up a few times. V and J are TRBV4-1 and TRBJ2-1; TRBD2 agrees at 13 bases. V shed 4 bases and J 8 bases; nucleotides not matched to a gene: 5. In germline, CDR1 is MGHRA, CDR2 YSYEKL. The CDR3 totals 15 residues. DNA for the CDR3: TGCGCCAGCAGCCCAGGACTAGCGGGAGTTGATGAGCAGTTCTTC. It specifies CASSPGLAGVDEQFF.

This chain links TRBV12-3 or TRBV12-4 with TRBJ2-7, with D tentatively TRBD1 (5 bases). V was clipped by 8 bases and J by 4 bases, with 15 bases between them. The CDR3 is 13 residues long. The DNA for the CDR3 is TGTGCCAGCTCCTTAGGGGTGAAGTACGAGCAGTACTTC. It encodes CASSLGVKYEQYF.

The V call is TRBV4-2, the J call TRBJ1-2, with TRBD1 matching over 7 bases. Germline lookup yields CDR1 LGHNA and CDR2 YNFKEQ. V shed 0 bases and J 4 bases; nucleotides not matched to a gene: 8. This CDR3 spans 16 amino acids. CDR3 in DNA: TGTGCCAGCAGCCAAGATTTGGGGACAGAGACCTATGGCTACACCTTC. Translation: CASSQDLGTETYGYTF.

The rearrangement uses TRBV7-2 and TRBJ2-7; 11 nucleotides agree with TRBD2. The CDR3 contains 15 residues. The ends lost 5 bases at V and 0 bases at J; junction bases unmatched: 3. Germline V gene sequence: CDR1 SGHTA, CDR2 FQGNSA. The DNA for the CDR3 is TGTGCCAGCAGCCTCACTAGCGGGAGCTCCTACGAGCAGTACTTC. It yields the protein CASSLTSGSSYEQYF.

The table lists this clonotype with a few counts. The rearrangement uses TRBV12-3 or TRBV12-4 and TRBJ2-2, with 7 bases fitting TRBD1. V dropped 6 bases and J dropped 2; count of bases not matched to a gene: 15. This CDR3 has 18 residues. The CDR3 DNA follows: TGTGCCAGCAGACCACCAACTCCGGGACAGAAAAACACCGGGGAGCTGTTTTTT. Translation: CASRPPTPGQKNTGELFF.

This clonotype has only a few counts. This chain uses TRBV5-1 with TRBJ2-3, with no clear D. The V gene lost 4 bases and the J gene lost 6 bases, with 15 bases spanning the gap. Germline CDR1 is SGHRS and CDR2 is YFSETQ. The CDR3 covers 14 residues. This chain's CDR3 is CASSPRWGSDTQYF. Here the CDR3 DNA reads TGCGCCAGCAGCCCACGGTGGGGATCGGATACGCAGTATTTT.